The text below deals with one TCR beta chain. Its antigen is unidentified. Germline lookup yields CDR1 SGHDT and CDR2 YYEEEE. The CDR3 has 16 amino acids. Trimming stripped 0 bases from V and 5 bases from J, with 17 bases between. This PCR relied on a set of 60 Vbeta primers and 13 Jbeta primers. Repertoires were generated with immunoSEQ multiplex PCR, while TCRdb's copy carries only in-frame clones and drops some. The sample includes around 31,000 clones, more than 75% of them seen just once. The sample comes from a study of cytomegalovirus exposure and HLA in healthy donors. The study, taken as a whole, reports: The study recorded 150 to 200 TCR beta chains that were cytomegalovirus-associated. Despite most TCR sequences being rare, some public TCRs occurred in many donors. Analysis was carried out at a later point, and it linked a missense DCLRE1C variant to TCR beta V- and J-gene trimming. Sequencing depth roughly uniform across donors was assumed in presence/absence analyses.

The sequence was obtained from a boy between 10 and 17 years old in good health and CMV-seronegative. The chain uses TRBV5-6 and TRBJ2-5, with D possibly matching TRBD2 (5 bases). The specimen was PBMCs. CDR3 sequence reads: CASSLGPPGITETQYF. The CDR3, as DNA: TGTGCCAGCAGCTTGGGTCCACCGGGAATCACCGAGACCCAGTACTTC.